This TCR beta chain was retrieved from a study of T-cell memory formation after mild COVID-19. The CDR3 covers 13 residues. Trimming removed 8 bases from V and 4 bases from J, with 14 bases in between. Germline assignment: CDR1 LGHNT and CDR2 FRNRAP. cDNA libraries for TCR alpha and TCR beta, carrying sample barcodes and UMIs, came from 5'RACE with constant-segment primers. TCRdb reprocessed the 5' RACE reads via MiXCR and lists one record per CDR3 protein. The data show around 370,000 distinct CDR3 sequences, around a fifth seen once. This receptor was obtained from an adult woman who had mild COVID-19 (a few samples of this study predate the infection). Cell type and time point are not known. The sequenced sample was PBMCs or a T cell subset sorted from them (not recorded which). This rearrangement joins TRBV12-5 to TRBJ2-5, with D possibly matching TRBD1 (6 bases). The CDR3 reads CASWGQGRETQYF. The CDR3 DNA is TGTGCTAGTTGGGGGCAGGGCCGAGAGACCCAGTACTTC. Supplemented by reference TRBV12-5 and TRBJ2-5, the full variable domain reads DARVTQTPRHKVTEMGQEVTMRCQPILGHNTVFWYRQTMMQGLELLAYFRNRAPLDDSGMPKDRFSAEMPDATLATLKIQPSEPRDSAVYFCASWGQGRETQYFGPGTRLLVL.